The 27 T cell receptor beta chains in this list originate from one sample, sequenced in a study of T-cell reconstitution after alpha-beta-depleted transplantation in children (dated by TCRdb to 2016 to 2018). The receptor library was made with PCR. The listed sequencing device is Illumina HiSeq 2500. TCR library preparation used molecular barcoding, with unique molecular identifiers applied to normalize quantification of the TCRbeta repertoire. Using fastp at Q25 and MiXCR, TCRdb reprocessed the public reads and kept productive beta chains. Rows with one shared CDR3 protein collapse into an entry with the most common genes and DNA. Counted in this sample were about a million distinct CDR3 sequences; about 29% of them appeared once. The top ten constitute 28% of the sample. The meaning of the sample's treatment or condition label: allogeneic hematopoietic cell transplantation with graft depleted of TCRalphabeta T cells and CD19 B cells.

The sequencing used PBMCs, mostly from graft donor cells, collected 360 days after TCRalphabeta/CD19-depleted stem cell transplant. These receptors originate from a boy less than two years old who had a stem cell transplant for SCID, so the T cells may come from the graft donor.

This rearrangement joins TRBV4-1 to TRBJ1-2; the match to TRBD1 covers 9 bases. Unmatched junction bases numbered 12, after V lost 1 base and J lost 3 bases. This CDR3 contains 18 residues. Germline assignment: CDR1 MGHRA and CDR2 YSYEKL. The CDR3 spells CASSQVGLQGARDYGYTF. The CDR3 DNA sequence: TGCGCCAGCAGCCAAGTGGGGTTACAGGGGGCGCGGGACTATGGCTACACCTTC.

This chain links TRBV18 with TRBJ2-5, with TRBD1 identical over 9 bases. The junction had 6 bases not matched to a gene; V was cut back by 6 bases and J by 4 bases. CDR1 is KGHSH, CDR2 LQKENI, per germline. The CDR3 extends over 14 amino acids. DNA for the CDR3: TGTGCCAGCTCCGGGGGACAGGGCCTAGAGACCCAGTACTTC. Encoded protein: CASSGGQGLETQYF.

The table lists this clonotype with a few counts. The chain carries TRBV6-5 and TRBJ2-3; 10 nucleotides align to TRBD2. CDR1 MNHEY and CDR2 SVGAGI come from the germline V gene. The CDR3 is 17 residues long. V shed 0 bases and J 4 bases; nucleotides not matched to a gene: 7. The CDR3 bases are TGTGCCAGCAGTTACTCGATCGGAGCGGGGGGGCCAGATACGCAGTATTTT. As protein: CASSYSIGAGGPDTQYF.

CDR3 nucleotides: TGTGCCAGCAGCTTGGGAGTGGGCAGTCGAGGGGGAAAACAGCCCCAGCATTTT. The encoded protein is CASSLGVGSRGGKQPQHF. The rearrangement uses TRBV5-5 and TRBJ1-5, with a possible D match to TRBD1 (6 bases). The V gene's germline CDR1 is SGHKS and CDR2 YYEKEE (reference sequence). This CDR3 contains 18 residues. V was cut by 0 bases and J by 7 bases, with 23 bases left in between. The whole variable domain, remainder taken from reference TRBV5-5 and TRBJ1-5, is DAGVTQSPTHLIKTRGQQVTLRCSPISGHKSVSWYQQVLGQGPQFIFQYYEKEERGRGNFPDRFSARQFPNYSSELNVNALLLGDSALYLCASSLGVGSRGGKQPQHFGDGTRLSIL.

In its sample, this clonotype was seen a few times. The rearrangement links TRBV5-1 to TRBJ2-5; D remains unclear. V gave up 5 bases and J gave up 1 base, with 15 bases separating them. The CDR3 is 15 residues long. Germline V CDR1 and CDR2: SGHRS, YFSETQ. CDR3 in DNA: TGCGCCAGCAGTTGGGGTAGACGCATCCAAGAGACCCAGTACTTC. This encodes CASSWGRRIQETQYF.

This clonotype was counted a few times. V gene TRBV20-1 combines with J gene TRBJ2-2; 9 bases are shared with TRBD1. Germline V lookup: CDR1 DFQATT, CDR2 SNEGSKA (reference sequence). This CDR3 region has 14 residues. V trimming: 6 bases; J trimming: 6 bases; junction bases outside the gene matches: 8. The DNA for the CDR3 is TGCAGTGCCAGAACGGGACAGGGAGCCGGGGAGCTGTTTTTT. Protein: CSARTGQGAGELFF.

CDR3 DNA: TGCGCCAGCCGGGCCACGGACGGAAGGCTCCCAGATACGCAGTATTTT. It translates to CASRATDGRLPDTQYF. The chain employs TRBV4-1 and TRBJ2-3; no firm D call. This CDR3 comprises 16 residues. Between the trimmed V and J ends, which lost 8 bases and 4 bases, there was a span of 22 bases. Germline values: CDR1 MGHRA, CDR2 YSYEKL.

The rearrangement joins TRBV6-1 to TRBJ2-7; 13 nucleotides agree with TRBD2. Germline CDR1 is MNHNS and CDR2 is SASEGT. Trimming removed 1 base from V and 3 bases from J; junction bases left unmatched: 12. The CDR3 has 19 amino acids. In nucleotides, the CDR3 is TGTGCCAGCAGTGAAGTATCCGGGACTAGCGGGGAACCCAACTACGAGCAGTACTTC. Its translation: CASSEVSGTSGEPNYEQYF.

This chain joins TRBV30 and TRBJ2-7, with TRBD2 identical over 11 bases. CDR3 length: 12 amino acids. The germline V gene encodes CDR1 GTSNPN and CDR2 SVGIG (reference sequence). With V trimmed by 3 bases and J by 8 bases, 3 bases remained unmatched. The CDR3 here is CAWRGLADQQYF. CDR3 DNA: TGTGCCTGGAGGGGACTAGCGGACCAGCAGTACTTC.

The genes are TRBV12-3 or TRBV12-4 and TRBJ2-7, with D perhaps TRBD1 (6 bases). V was cut by 5 bases and J by 5 bases, with 19 bases left in between. The CDR3 has 15 residues. As DNA, the CDR3 is TGTGCCAGCAGTCCCCCCCTCTGGGGGCAGGACGAGCAGTACTTC. Amino acid sequence: CASSPPLWGQDEQYF.

This clonotype was seen only a few times. The chain combines TRBV20-1 with TRBJ1-3; D call uncertain. The CDR3 extends over 11 amino acids. CDR1 and CDR2 (germline): DFQATT, SNEGSKA (reference sequence). Trimming stripped 0 bases from V and 7 bases from J, with 4 bases between. This CDR3 is CSARDFNTIYF. The DNA for the CDR3 is TGCAGTGCTAGAGATTTCAACACCATATATTTT.

Ten or more counts support this clonotype. The chain couples TRBV28 to TRBJ1-1; tentative D call: TRBD1 (6 bases). This CDR3 region has 15 residues. Germline V gives CDR1 MDHEN, CDR2 SYDVKM. V gave up 3 bases and J gave up 7 bases, with 18 bases separating them. The CDR3, as DNA: TGTGCCAGCAGTTTGGGGGGCGGGCATAGAAATGAAGCTTTCTTT. Translation gives CASSLGGGHRNEAFF.

J is TRBJ2-5 and V is TRBV20-1, with D perhaps assigned TRBD1 or TRBD2 (5 bases each). This CDR3 is built from 17 residues. Germline V CDR1 and CDR2: DFQATT, SNEGSKA (reference sequence). V shed 4 bases and J shed 2 bases, with 23 bases lying between them. The CDR3 loop reads CSAKPGKGRKNQETQYF. The DNA for the CDR3 is TGCAGTGCTAAGCCGGGGAAGGGGCGGAAAAATCAAGAGACCCAGTACTTC.

This clonotype showed up just a few times. V is TRBV7-3 and J is TRBJ2-3; 9 nucleotides agree with TRBD2. The ends lost 5 bases at V and 2 bases at J; junction bases unmatched: 5. From germline, CDR1 is SGHTA and CDR2 FQGTGA. This CDR3 has 15 amino acids. This chain's CDR3 is CASSMTSGLTDTQYF. The CDR3 DNA sequence: TGTGCCAGCAGCATGACTAGCGGCCTCACAGATACGCAGTATTTT. Together with reference TRBV7-3 and TRBJ2-3, the CDR3 gives the full variable domain: GAGVSQTPSNKVTEKGKYVELRCDPISGHTALYWYRQSLGQGPEFLIYFQGTGAADDSGLPNDRFFAVRPEGSVSTLKIQRTERGDSAVYLCASSMTSGLTDTQYFGPGTRLTVL.

This clonotype was counted a single time. The rearrangement uses TRBV20-1 and TRBJ1-5; D gene ambiguous. Germline V gene lookup returns CDR1 DFQATT and CDR2 SNEGSKA (reference sequence). The V gene lost 4 bases and the J gene lost 3 bases, with 10 bases spanning the gap. CDR3 length: 13 residues. The CDR3 loop reads CSAKDGFNQPQHF. The CDR3 DNA sequence: TGCAGTGCTAAGGACGGGTTCAATCAGCCCCAGCATTTT.

The chain uses TRBV12-3 or TRBV12-4 and TRBJ2-7; 9 nucleotides match TRBD1. The CDR3 covers 14 residues. The ends lost 5 bases at V and 4 bases at J; junction bases unmatched: 6. The CDR3 protein is CASSRDRVEYEQYF. CDR3 sequence (DNA): TGTGCCAGCAGTCGGGACAGGGTAGAGTACGAGCAGTACTTC.

This clonotype was picked up a small number of times. This chain joins TRBV20-1 and TRBJ2-5; D could derive from TRBD1 or TRBD2 (5 bases each). The CDR3 runs to 13 residues. The V end was cut by 6 bases, the J end by 5 bases, with 16 bases between. Germline V gives CDR1 DFQATT, CDR2 SNEGSKA (reference sequence). DNA for the CDR3: TGCAGTGCCCCGGGACCCCCGGCGGAGACCCAGTACTTC. Encoded protein: CSAPGPPAETQYF.

The chain couples TRBV3-1 to TRBJ2-1, with 7 bases matching TRBD1. V was pared by 6 bases and J by 0 bases, with 8 bases of the junction left unmatched. From germline, CDR1 is LGHDT and CDR2 YNNKEL (reference sequence). This CDR3 region has 16 residues. This CDR3 is CASSPAGTVSYNEQFF. Written as DNA, the CDR3 is TGTGCCAGCAGTCCAGCCGGGACAGTCTCCTACAATGAGCAGTTCTTC.

In its sample, this clonotype was seen many times. The genes are TRBV9 and TRBJ2-3; D tentatively reads TRBD1 or TRBD2 (5 bases each). V lost 0 bases and J lost 1, with 12 bases in between. Germline-derived CDR1 and CDR2 are SGDLS and YYNGEE. This CDR3 contains 16 residues. In DNA form, the CDR3 reads TGTGCCAGCAGCGTAGGCTGGCTGGGGGGCACAGATACGCAGTATTTT. It is translated as CASSVGWLGGTDTQYF. Variable domain in full (rest from reference TRBV9 and TRBJ2-3): DSGVTQTPKHLITATGQRVTLRCSPRSGDLSVYWYQQSLDQGLQFLIQYYNGEERAKGNILERFSAQQFPDLHSELNLSSLELGDSALYFCASSVGWLGGTDTQYFGPGTRLTVL.

This chain links TRBV7-9 with TRBJ2-3; perhaps TRBD2 as D (5 bases). CDR1 and CDR2 (germline): SEHNR, FQNEAQ (reference sequence). The CDR3 runs 17 residues. Between the trimmed V and J ends, which lost 5 bases and 3 bases, there was a span of 21 bases. CDR3 in amino acids: CASSQFERAGLTDTQYF. CDR3 DNA: TGTGCCAGCAGCCAGTTCGAGAGGGCAGGCCTTACAGATACGCAGTATTTT. The complete variable domain, with remaining parts taken from reference TRBV7-9 and TRBJ2-3, reads DTGVSQNPRHKITKRGQNVTFRCDPISEHNRLYWYRQTLGQGPEFLTYFQNEAQLEKSRLLSDRFSAERPKGSFSTLEIQRTEQGDSAMYLCASSQFERAGLTDTQYFGPGTRLTVL.

V and J are TRBV30 and TRBJ2-2, with D unclear. The CDR3 has 11 residues. CDR1 and CDR2 (germline): GTSNPN, SVGIG (reference sequence). Between the trimmed V and J ends, which lost 3 bases and 5 bases, there was a span of 4 bases. The CDR3 loop is CAWRRTGELFF. The CDR3 DNA reads as TGTGCCTGGAGGAGGACCGGGGAGCTGTTTTTT.

This clonotype was seen a handful of times. V is TRBV6-2 or TRBV6-3 and J is TRBJ2-3; D uncertain. Germline values: CDR1 MNHEY, CDR2 SVGEGT. This CDR3 is built from 10 residues. V gave up 6 bases and J gave up 14 bases, with 12 bases separating them. CDR3 loop: CASRSPCRYF. For the CDR3, the DNA is TGTGCCAGCAGATCCCCCTGCCGGTATTTT.

For the CDR3, the DNA is TGTGCCAGCAGCTTATGGACAGGGGAAGCCTCCACTGAAGCTTTCTTT. Translating gives CASSLWTGEASTEAFF. The chain carries TRBV14 and TRBJ1-1; the match to TRBD1 covers 9 bases. Germline values: CDR1 SGHDN, CDR2 FVKESK. The CDR3 has 16 residues. J lost 4 bases, V lost 5 bases, and 11 bases had no gene match. Looking up the rest from reference TRBV14 and TRBJ1-1 gives the full variable domain: EAGVTQFPSHSVIEKGQTVTLRCDPISGHDNLYWYRRVMGKEIKFLLHFVKESKQDESGMPNNRFLAERTGGTYSTLKVQPAELEDSGVYFCASSLWTGEASTEAFFGQGTRLTVV.

The J gene is TRBJ1-1, the V gene TRBV18, with 9 bases identical to TRBD1. CDR1 KGHSH and CDR2 LQKENI come from the germline V gene. The CDR3 has 15 amino acids. The V segment lost 8 bases and the J segment 1 base; nucleotides outside the gene matches: 8. This chain's CDR3 is CASSPRQGGNTEAFF. The CDR3 bases are TGTGCCAGCAGCCCAAGACAGGGGGGGAACACTGAAGCTTTCTTT.

The CDR3, as DNA: TGTGCCAGTAGTATAGGGGTATTGAACACCGGGGAGCTGTTTTTT. Its protein product is CASSIGVLNTGELFF. The chain joins TRBV19 to TRBJ2-2; D not resolved. This CDR3 region has 15 residues. The germline CDR1 and CDR2 sequences are LNHDA and SQIVND (reference sequence). Trimming pared 1 base from V and 1 base from J, leaving 7 bases between.

The V call is TRBV11-1, the J call TRBJ1-1, with 10 bases matching TRBD1. J was trimmed by 1 base and V by 5 bases; bases with no gene match: 16. CDR1 and CDR2 from the germline V gene are SGHAT and FQDESV (reference sequence). CDR3 length: 19 amino acids. CDR3 nucleotide sequence: TGTGCCAGCAGCGTAATAATCCCGGGACAGGGGATACGGAACACTGAAGCTTTCTTT. It yields the protein CASSVIIPGQGIRNTEAFF. Full variable domain (rest looked up from reference TRBV11-1 and TRBJ1-1): EAEVAQSPRYKITEKSQAVAFWCDPISGHATLYWYRQILGQGPELLVQFQDESVVDDSQLPKDRFSAERLKGVDSTLKIQPAELGDSAMYLCASSVIIPGQGIRNTEAFFGQGTRLTVV.

This clonotype was detected ten times or more. The V call is TRBV4-2, the J call TRBJ2-7; D is uncertain. Germline V gene data show CDR1 as LGHNA and CDR2 as YNFKEQ. This CDR3 is 17 amino acids long. With 0 bases removed from V and 6 bases from J, the gap between germline ends came to 21 bases. This CDR3 is CASSQERSGGGKSEQYF. Here the CDR3 DNA reads TGTGCCAGCAGCCAAGAAAGATCGGGTGGCGGAAAGAGCGAGCAGTACTTC.